This T cell receptor beta chain stems from a study of shared clonotypes between healthy human individuals. This CDR3 comprises 13 residues. The V gene lost 1 base and the J gene lost 4 bases, with 7 bases spanning the gap. The germline gives CDR1 SGHAT, CDR2 FQNNGV. Data came from immunoSEQ multiplex PCR; TCRdb stores just in-frame clones and leaves some out. The sample shows over 2 million clones, around 93% of them seen only once. Source material: naive CD4+ T cells from PBMCs. Subset defined: CD45RA+ positively selected. The chain joins TRBV11-2 to TRBJ1-2; D is undetermined. This receptor was identified in a man aged 18 to 29 in good health. Some clones in this sample may be carry-over from other donors' samples. The CDR3 nucleotides read TGTGCCAGCAGCTTAGCTGATCCCTATGGCTACACCTTC. Encoded protein: CASSLADPYGYTF.